The 26 T cell receptor beta chains presented below share a single source sample, sequenced in a study of cytomegalovirus exposure and HLA in healthy donors (dated by TCRdb to 2017 to 2019). The library relied on the immunoSEQ multiplex PCR assay. The multiplex PCR relied on a mix of 60 forward primers for TCR Vbeta segments and 13 reverse primers for TCR Jbeta segments. TCRdb re-hosts the immuneACCESS table, in-frame sequences only. Its copies lack some clones; in the studies checked, an unresolved V gene accounts for under half of them, and the cause for the rest is not known. The table for this sample lists about 200,000 clones; about 81% of them were counted only once. The ten largest clones capture less than 3% of the sample. Sequenced material: PBMCs. Source of these receptors: a woman aged 40 to 50 in good health and CMV-seronegative.

This clone was counted a few times. The chain combines TRBV18 with TRBJ1-1; D may be TRBD1 (6 bases). CDR1 and CDR2 from the germline V gene are KGHSH and LQKENI. V lost 2 bases and J lost 3, with 16 bases in between. This CDR3 has 16 residues. The CDR3 here is CASSPIPRGRDTEAFF. As DNA, the CDR3 is TGTGCCAGCTCACCAATTCCCAGGGGACGGGACACTGAAGCTTTCTTT. The full variable domain, completed using reference TRBV18 and TRBJ1-1, is NAGVMQNPRHLVRRRGQEARLRCSPMKGHSHVYWYRQLPEEGLKFMVYLQKENIIDESGMPKERFSAEFPKEGPSILRIQQVVRGDSAAYFCASSPIPRGRDTEAFFGQGTRLTVV.

The V gene is TRBV18, the J gene TRBJ2-7; the match to TRBD1 covers 8 bases. CDR3 length: 14 amino acids. The J segment lost 6 bases and the V segment lost 6 bases, leaving 10 bases of the junction unmatched. Germline lookup yields CDR1 KGHSH and CDR2 LQKENI. The CDR3 loop reads CASSGTTGAGEQYF. The CDR3 bases are TGTGCCAGCTCGGGGACGACAGGGGCTGGCGAGCAGTACTTC.

The gene calls are TRBV25-1 and TRBJ1-2; 8 bases line up with TRBD1. V dropped 2 bases and J dropped 3; count of bases not matched to a gene: 5. The germline CDR1 and CDR2 sequences are MGHDK and SYGVNS. The CDR3 extends over 15 amino acids. In DNA, the CDR3 is TGTGCCAGCAGTGAAACAGGGGGAAGAGACTATGGCTACACCTTC. It is translated as CASSETGGRDYGYTF.

This clone occurred a few times. The same CDR3 can be traced to other DNA sequences in this sample. The chain combines TRBV27 with TRBJ2-7, with D tentatively TRBD2 (6 bases). Germline CDR1 and CDR2: MNHEY and SMNVEV (reference sequence). The CDR3 is made up of 11 amino acids. V was clipped by 6 bases and J by 3 bases, with 6 bases between them. For the CDR3, the DNA is TGTGCCAGCAGCGGGGGCTACGAGCAGTACTTC. Protein: CASSGGYEQYF.

V and J are TRBV29-1 and TRBJ2-7, with 13 bases fitting TRBD2. From germline, CDR1 is SQVTM and CDR2 ANQGSEA. The CDR3 extends over 13 amino acids. V gave up 5 bases and J gave up 3 bases; unmatched junction bases: 1. CDR3 DNA: TGCAGCGTTCGACTAGCGGGAGGCTACGAGCAGTACTTC. Translation: CSVRLAGGYEQYF.

The rearrangement uses TRBV6-1 and TRBJ2-1; 8 bases map to TRBD2. The CDR3 is made up of 13 amino acids. Germline V gene data show CDR1 as MNHNS and CDR2 as SASEGT. After removal of 7 bases from V and 15 bases from J, the junction contained 14 bases not matched to a gene. The CDR3 nucleotides read TGTGCCAGCACCGACGGGACTAGTTTTTGGTGGTTCTTC. It is translated as CASTDGTSFWWFF.

This chain joins TRBV9 and TRBJ2-1, with 7 bases lining up with TRBD2. The CDR3 consists of 13 residues. The germline V gene encodes CDR1 SGDLS and CDR2 YYNGEE. With V trimmed by 4 bases and J by 7 bases, 5 bases remained unmatched. The CDR3 region has the DNA TGTGCCAGCAGCCCGGGACTACAAAATGAGCAGTTCTTC. It translates to CASSPGLQNEQFF.

The V call is TRBV6-6, the J call TRBJ1-5; 7 bases are shared with TRBD1. Trimming removed 2 bases from V and 4 bases from J; junction bases left unmatched: 5. This CDR3 has 15 amino acids. Germline V gene lookup returns CDR1 MNHNY and CDR2 SVGAGI (reference sequence). The CDR3 sequence: CASSYPGQSNQPQHF. The CDR3 DNA is TGTGCCAGCAGTTACCCGGGACAGTCTAATCAGCCCCAGCATTTT.

V gene TRBV7-2 combines with J gene TRBJ2-4; TRBD1 is a possible D gene (6 bases). The CDR3 has 16 amino acids. The germline V and J ends were trimmed by 5 bases and 0 bases, with 14 bases remaining between them. Germline CDR1 reads SGHTA; CDR2 reads FQGNSA. The CDR3 reads CASSPTGLLAKNIQYF. CDR3 nucleotide sequence: TGTGCCAGCAGCCCTACAGGGTTGTTAGCCAAAAACATTCAGTACTTC.

The CDR3 DNA reads as TGTGCCAGTAGGTCTCGGGTCAGGGAGGCCTATGGCTACACCTTC. Protein sequence: CASRSRVREAYGYTF. The V and J genes are TRBV19 and TRBJ1-2, with D possibly matching TRBD1 (5 bases). This CDR3 region has 15 residues. The germline V gene has CDR1 LNHDA and CDR2 SQIVND (reference sequence). V lost 6 bases to trimming and J lost 4 bases, with 18 bases between them.

The chain links TRBV5-1 to TRBJ2-5; the match to TRBD2 covers 7 bases. CDR1 and CDR2 (germline): SGHRS, YFSETQ. With 4 bases clipped from V and 1 base from J, the junction kept 10 bases outside the gene matches. This CDR3 spans 16 amino acids. This chain's CDR3 is CASSRGISGAQETQYF. The CDR3 DNA reads TGCGCCAGCAGCCGAGGAATCAGCGGGGCCCAAGAGACCCAGTACTTC.

Notes on this clone: This CDR3 is also generated by other DNA sequences in the sample. This chain connects TRBV28 to TRBJ1-5; no clear D gene. This CDR3 region has 14 residues. Germline V gene data show CDR1 as MDHEN and CDR2 as SYDVKM. V was shortened by 1 base and J by 7 bases, with 11 bases between the two germline ends. For the CDR3, the DNA is TGTGCCAGCAGTTTATCGGCGGGTCAACAGCCCCAGCATTTT. It specifies CASSLSAGQQPQHF.

The gene calls are TRBV18 and TRBJ1-1; 9 bases line up with TRBD1. CDR3 size: 14 residues. After removal of 5 bases from V and 5 bases from J, the junction contained 6 bases not matched to a gene. CDR1 and CDR2 (germline): KGHSH, LQKENI. The DNA of the CDR3 is TGTGCCAGCTCATACGGGACAGGGATGACTGAAGCTTTCTTT. Translation: CASSYGTGMTEAFF.

The chain recombines TRBV7-3 with TRBJ2-1; 7 bases match TRBD2. Per germline, CDR1 SGHTA and CDR2 FQGTGA. The CDR3 totals 16 residues. V shed 4 bases and J 8 bases; nucleotides not matched to a gene: 14. This CDR3 is CASSSGVGGGLYEQFF. CDR3 nucleotide sequence: TGTGCCAGCAGCTCGGGCGTTGGGGGAGGGCTGTATGAGCAGTTCTTC.

This chain links TRBV27 with TRBJ2-7; 7 bases agree with TRBD1. V dropped 2 bases and J dropped 5; count of bases not matched to a gene: 3. Germline lookup yields CDR1 MNHEY and CDR2 SMNVEV (reference sequence). CDR3 length: 13 amino acids. In DNA form, the CDR3 reads TGTGCCAGCAGTTTAGACAGGGCTAACGAGCAGTACTTC. Its protein product is CASSLDRANEQYF.

The genes are TRBV18 and TRBJ2-3, with 8 bases identical to TRBD2. Germline lookup yields CDR1 KGHSH and CDR2 LQKENI. CDR3 length: 17 residues. With 3 bases clipped from V and 1 base from J, the junction kept 9 bases outside the gene matches. The CDR3 spells CASSPLAGGWGTDTQYF. As DNA, the CDR3 is TGTGCCAGCTCACCTCTCGCGGGAGGTTGGGGCACAGATACGCAGTATTTT.

This clone was picked up one time. The rearrangement uses TRBV23-1 and TRBJ2-5; a weak D match, TRBD2 (6 bases). TRBV23-1 is placed among ORFs of uncertain function. Trimming shortened V by 6 bases and J by 5 bases, and 22 bases separated the two germline ends. There are 16 residues in the CDR3. The DNA for the CDR3 is TGCGCCAGCAGCCCGAAACAGGCTACCCGGGGGGAGACCCAGTACTTC. The encoded protein is CASSPKQATRGETQYF.

The chain couples TRBV5-1 to TRBJ1-3, with a weak D call TRBD1 (6 bases). Germline lookup yields CDR1 SGHRS and CDR2 YFSETQ. This CDR3 contains 18 residues. Trimming took 2 bases from V and 4 from J, leaving 22 bases between them. The CDR3 region is CASSFLEQGIYAGNTIYF. For the CDR3, the DNA is TGCGCCAGCAGCTTTTTAGAACAGGGAATTTACGCCGGAAACACCATATATTTT.

The chain uses TRBV19 and TRBJ1-5, with D possibly being TRBD1 (5 bases). V shed 7 bases and J shed 5 bases, with 24 bases lying between them. This CDR3 comprises 17 residues. Germline assignment: CDR1 LNHDA and CDR2 SQIVND (reference sequence). CDR3 DNA sequence: TGTGCCAGTACCCCTCGGGGGTGGGCAGTGCTTTATCAGCCCCAGCATTTT. Amino acids: CASTPRGWAVLYQPQHF.

The chain links TRBV11-2 to TRBJ2-1; TRBD2 matches 10 bases. Germline-derived CDR1 and CDR2 are SGHAT and FQNNGV. CDR3 length: 16 residues. V lost 0 bases, J lost 5 bases, and 4 bases stayed unmatched. The CDR3 protein is CASSLDGLAGDNEQFF. CDR3 in DNA: TGTGCCAGCAGCTTAGACGGGCTAGCGGGAGACAATGAGCAGTTCTTC.

In its sample, this clone was seen once. The chain carries TRBV6-1 and TRBJ1-1; D not certain. Germline CDR1 reads MNHNS; CDR2 reads SASEGT. The CDR3 is made up of 15 amino acids. Trimming took off 2 bases at V and 4 bases at J, with 14 bases between the two ends. The CDR3 DNA reads as TGTGCCAGCAGTGAAAGGCTCAGGCTCGGCACTGAAGCTTTCTTT. Its translation: CASSERLRLGTEAFF.

The chain links TRBV5-8 to TRBJ2-1, with 7 bases fitting TRBD1. The CDR3 spans 16 residues. The V and J ends lost 3 bases and 2 bases, in that order; junction bases with no gene match: 8. Germline V gives CDR1 SGHTS, CDR2 YDEGEE. This CDR3 reads CASSWDSLIPYNEQFF. The CDR3 coding sequence is TGTGCCAGCAGCTGGGACAGCTTGATCCCCTACAATGAGCAGTTCTTC.

The rearrangement joins TRBV19 to TRBJ1-5, with D possibly matching TRBD1 (5 bases). Germline V gives CDR1 LNHDA, CDR2 SQIVND (reference sequence). Between the trimmed V and J ends, which lost 2 bases and 0 bases, there was a span of 23 bases. This CDR3 has 20 residues. The CDR3 nucleotides read TGTGCCAGTAGTATATTTGAGACGGCGGGCGGGGACTATAGCAATCAGCCCCAGCATTTT. Translating it yields CASSIFETAGGDYSNQPQHF. Looking up the rest from reference TRBV19 and TRBJ1-5 gives the full variable domain: DGGITQSPKYLFRKEGQNVTLSCEQNLNHDAMYWYRQDPGQGLRLIYYSQIVNDFQKGDIAEGYSVSREKKESFPLTVTSAQKNPTAFYLCASSIFETAGGDYSNQPQHFGDGTRLSIL.

This sequence joins TRBV5-1 and TRBJ2-1; 7 positions match TRBD2. The V gene's germline CDR1 is SGHRS and CDR2 YFSETQ. After removal of 4 bases from V and 3 bases from J, the junction contained 13 bases not matched to a gene. This CDR3 region has 17 residues. The CDR3 sequence is CASSPPRSSGGYNEQFF. The CDR3 bases are TGCGCCAGCAGCCCACCGCGGTCTAGCGGAGGCTACAATGAGCAGTTCTTC.

The genes are TRBV9 and TRBJ2-7; 7 bases are shared with TRBD2. V was clipped by 0 bases and J by 3 bases; unmatched bases: 3. Per the germline V gene, CDR1 is SGDLS and CDR2 is YYNGEE. The CDR3 runs 14 residues. As DNA, the CDR3 is TGTGCCAGCAGCGTAGGTGGGGAGGGCTACGAGCAGTACTTC. This encodes CASSVGGEGYEQYF.

This clone was seen once. At one end, the junction sequence differs from germline, possibly due to a read error. This sequence joins TRBV7-9 and TRBJ1-2; D gene unclear. Germline lookup yields CDR1 SEHNR and CDR2 FQNEAQ (reference sequence). The CDR3 contains 12 residues. The CDR3 bases are TGTTCCAGCAGCTTAGTACCGGGGGGCTACACCTTC. Translation gives CSSSLVPGGYTF.